This is a list of T cell receptor beta chains from one sample in a study of long-term antiretroviral therapy in people with HIV. Generated by immunoSEQ multiplex PCR, the TCRdb table keeps only in-frame clones and is missing some. The sample lists over 9,000 clones; around 80% were seen once. Material: unsorted PBMCs, obtained 1.2 years after starting antiretroviral therapy. The receptors derive from a man aged 35 to 55 with HIV. CDR3s include the opening cysteine and the closing phenylalanine or tryptophan. The D gene is left open where the match is weak. Clone size is given for some rows only: seen once, a few or many times, or a class if the clone is expanded.

abundance: -; v_gene: TRBV18; j_gene: TRBJ2-2; d_gene: -; CDR3nt: TGTGCCAGCTCAAGAGGGCCCACCGGGGAGCTGTTTTTT; CDR3aa: CASSRGPTGELFF
abundance: -; v_gene: TRBV9; j_gene: TRBJ1-1; d_gene: -; CDR3nt: TGTGCCAGCAGCGTAGGAGGGTATACTGAAGCTTTCTTT; CDR3aa: CASSVGGYTEAFF
abundance: -; v_gene: TRBV5-5; j_gene: TRBJ2-7; d_gene: TRBD1; CDR3nt: TGTGCCAGCAGCTTGGTTGGCCCGGGACAGGGGGCTTTCGACGAGCAGTACTTC; CDR3aa: CASSLVGPGQGAFDEQYF
abundance: -; v_gene: TRBV5-4; j_gene: TRBJ2-7; d_gene: -; CDR3nt: TGTGCCAGCAGCGAAGGGACTTTACCTTCCTACGAGCAGTACTTC; CDR3aa: CASSEGTLPSYEQYF
abundance: -; v_gene: TRBV5-1; j_gene: TRBJ1-3; d_gene: -; CDR3nt: TGCGCCAGCAGCTTACACAGGACCTCTGGGGTGGACACCATATATTTT; CDR3aa: CASSLHRTSGVDTIYF
abundance: -; v_gene: TRBV11-1; j_gene: TRBJ2-3; d_gene: TRBD2; CDR3nt: TGTGCCAGCAGCCGGCTAGCGGGGGGGCCTGGCGCGCAGTATTTT; CDR3aa: CASSRLAGGPGAQYF
abundance: -; v_gene: TRBV28; j_gene: TRBJ1-5; d_gene: -; CDR3nt: TGTGCCAGCAGTCTATTCAGGGTTCAGCCCCAGCATTTT; CDR3aa: CASSLFRVQPQHF
abundance: -; v_gene: TRBV18; j_gene: TRBJ1-1; d_gene: TRBD1; CDR3nt: TGTGCCAGCTCACCACCGGGACAGGGGGCCGGGATGAACACTGAAGCTTTCTTT; CDR3aa: CASSPPGQGAGMNTEAFF
abundance: medium-sized; v_gene: TRBV10-2; j_gene: TRBJ2-2; d_gene: TRBD1; CDR3nt: TGCGCCAGCAGAGGCTCAAGGGCTACAGGGGGCGGGTCCGGGGAGCTGTTTTTT; CDR3aa: CASRGSRATGGGSGELFF
abundance: -; v_gene: TRBV20-1; j_gene: TRBJ1-2; d_gene: -; CDR3nt: TGCAGTGCTTTACAGGGAACTGGCTACACCTTC; CDR3aa: CSALQGTGYTF
abundance: -; v_gene: TRBV27; j_gene: TRBJ1-6; d_gene: -; CDR3nt: TGTGCCAGCAGTTTGCTTCAGACGACTAGATTCGGTTCACCCCTCCACTTT; CDR3aa: CASSLLQTTRFGSPLHF
abundance: -; v_gene: TRBV11-1; j_gene: TRBJ1-1; d_gene: -; CDR3nt: TGTGCCAGCAGCTTAGTTATGGGTGAAGCTTTCTTT; CDR3aa: CASSLVMGEAFF
abundance: -; v_gene: TRBV6-1; j_gene: TRBJ2-7; d_gene: TRBD1; CDR3nt: TGTGCCAGTATGGGACAGGTGAGCTACGAGCAGTACTTC; CDR3aa: CASMGQVSYEQYF
abundance: -; v_gene: TRBV19; j_gene: TRBJ1-6; d_gene: -; CDR3nt: TGTGCCAGTAAATCGGCCGACTCCTATAATTCACCCCTCCACTTT; CDR3aa: CASKSADSYNSPLHF
abundance: -; v_gene: TRBV30; j_gene: TRBJ1-1; d_gene: -; CDR3nt: TGTGCCTGGAGTGTACGACAGTTGAACACTGAAGCTTTCTTT; CDR3aa: CAWSVRQLNTEAFF
abundance: once; v_gene: TRBV6-1; j_gene: TRBJ1-5; d_gene: -; CDR3nt: TGTGCCAGCAGTGAGTACGGTTCCAATCAGCCCCAGCATTTT; CDR3aa: CASSEYGSNQPQHF
abundance: -; v_gene: TRBV13; j_gene: TRBJ2-1; d_gene: -; CDR3nt: TGTGCCAGCAGCTTAGGAGTCCCGACGAACAATGAGCAGTTCTTC; CDR3aa: CASSLGVPTNNEQFF
abundance: -; v_gene: TRBV7-9; j_gene: TRBJ2-3; d_gene: TRBD2; CDR3nt: TGTGCCAGCAGCCCGCGGGGGGGGCTCACAGATACGCAGTATTTT; CDR3aa: CASSPRGGLTDTQYF
abundance: -; v_gene: TRBV6-1; j_gene: TRBJ1-1; d_gene: -; CDR3nt: TGTGCCAGCAGGTTACAGGGAGTTGAAGCTTTCTTT; CDR3aa: CASRLQGVEAFF
abundance: hyperexpanded; v_gene: TRBV7-9; j_gene: TRBJ2-1; d_gene: -; CDR3nt: TGTGCCAGCAGCTTGCAAACTAGTAGGGTGAATGAGCAGTTCTTC; CDR3aa: CASSLQTSRVNEQFF
abundance: -; v_gene: TRBV9; j_gene: TRBJ1-1; d_gene: -; CDR3nt: TGTGCCAGCAGCGTAGAGGACACTGAAGCTTTCTTT; CDR3aa: CASSVEDTEAFF
abundance: few; v_gene: TRBV5-1; j_gene: TRBJ2-1; d_gene: -; CDR3nt: TGCGCCAGCAGCGAAGGGACGTCTTCCTACAATGAGCAGTTCTTC; CDR3aa: CASSEGTSSYNEQFF
abundance: -; v_gene: TRBV7-2; j_gene: TRBJ2-7; d_gene: -; CDR3nt: TGTGCCAGCAGCTTAGCGGGGCTCCCCTCCTACGAGCAGTACTTC; CDR3aa: CASSLAGLPSYEQYF
abundance: -; v_gene: TRBV9; j_gene: TRBJ1-3; d_gene: -; CDR3nt: TGTGCCAGCAGCCGGGCTGGCAGGGGAAACACCATATATTTT; CDR3aa: CASSRAGRGNTIYF
abundance: once; v_gene: TRBV5-6; j_gene: TRBJ1-1; d_gene: TRBD1; CDR3nt: TGTGCCAGCAGCTCGGACAGGGGACGTACTGAAGCTTTCTTT; CDR3aa: CASSSDRGRTEAFF
abundance: -; v_gene: TRBV15; j_gene: TRBJ1-1; d_gene: -; CDR3nt: TGTGCCACCAGCAGTCCCGGACAGTCTGAAGCTTTCTTT; CDR3aa: CATSSPGQSEAFF
abundance: -; v_gene: TRBV5-1; j_gene: TRBJ1-2; d_gene: TRBD1; CDR3nt: TGCGCCAGCAGCTCCGGACAGGGACCCAACTATGGCTACACCTTC; CDR3aa: CASSSGQGPNYGYTF
abundance: -; v_gene: TRBV6-5; j_gene: TRBJ2-2; d_gene: -; CDR3nt: TGTGCCACCCGGAATACTGGGGCCGGGGAGCTGTTTTTT; CDR3aa: CATRNTGAGELFF